The present TCR beta chain was sequenced within a study of blood T cell repertoires in COVID-19. As originally analysed: Nucleated cell number was recorded as an estimate derived from reference gene primer amplification. Assay used: immunoSEQ multiplex PCR; TCRdb lists only in-frame clones, some missing. V, J and clone size derive from that table, while D and trimming were established from the DNA sequence. The data hold 200,000 to 250,000 clones, with 75% to 90% observed a single time. The V and J ends lost 0 bases and 3 bases respectively, with 18 bases between them. The CDR3 has 18 amino acids. CDR1 LGHNA and CDR2 YNFKEQ come from the germline V gene.

This receptor was identified in a man aged 40-49 years who had recovered from COVID-19. The sample was PBMCs or T cells enriched from blood (not recorded which). The chain links TRBV4-2 to TRBJ1-5; maybe TRBD1 (5 bases). The DNA of the CDR3 is TGTGCCAGCAGCCAAGAAGGACCCGGAGGGACTTACAATCAGCCCCAGCATTTT. Its protein product is CASSQEGPGGTYNQPQHF.